The present entry profiles one T cell receptor beta chain with its context. The entry originates in a study of blood T cell repertoires in COVID-19. Study background: Acute and convalescent COVID-19 samples came from the United States, Italy and Spain.

Per the original methods: Using reference gene primer amplification, nucleated cell counts were estimated. TCRdb keeps only in-frame clones here, not all; method: immunoSEQ multiplex PCR. V and J calls and clone size are given by that table; D and trimming were obtained from the DNA. The sample lists 200,000 or so clones; 80% to 85% were seen once. The sequencing sample was made of peripheral blood. This clonotype originated in a woman in her 30s with acute or convalescent COVID-19.

The CDR3 is CASSLIRFNRGSTGELFF. In DNA form, the CDR3 reads TGTGCCAGCAGCTTGATTCGATTTAACAGGGGAAGCACCGGGGAGCTGTTTTTT. This chain connects TRBV7-9 to TRBJ2-2; TRBD1 matches at 7 bases. Germline V gene data show CDR1 as SEHNR and CDR2 as FQNEAQ (reference sequence). The CDR3 has 18 residues. The trim removed 3 bases at V and 4 bases at J, leaving 14 bases unmatched.